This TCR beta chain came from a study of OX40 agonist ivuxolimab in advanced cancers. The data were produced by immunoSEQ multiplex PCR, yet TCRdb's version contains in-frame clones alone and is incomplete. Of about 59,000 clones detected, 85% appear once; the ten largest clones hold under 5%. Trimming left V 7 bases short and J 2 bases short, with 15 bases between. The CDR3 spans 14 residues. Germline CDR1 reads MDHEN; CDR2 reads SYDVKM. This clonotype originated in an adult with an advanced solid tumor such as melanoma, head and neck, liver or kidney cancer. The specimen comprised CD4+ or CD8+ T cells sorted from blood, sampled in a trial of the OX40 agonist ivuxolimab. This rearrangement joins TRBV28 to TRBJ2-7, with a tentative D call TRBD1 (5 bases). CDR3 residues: CASTLGPGTYEQYF. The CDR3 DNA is TGTGCCAGCACCCTGGGCCCAGGGACCTACGAGCAGTACTTC.